This TCR beta chain was recovered during a study of shared clonotypes between healthy human individuals. On the study more broadly: The study used three CD4 naive, three CD4 memory, two CD8 naive and one CD8 memory plate per donor.

The germline CDR1 and CDR2 sequences are SQVTM and ANQGSEA. The CDR3 is 14 amino acids. V lost 6 bases to trimming and J lost 0 bases, with 11 bases between them. Study-wide results and limits: Memory subsets generally showed lower estimated richness than naive subsets. Clonotypes not shared had lower generation probabilities than those common to all four donors.

The material for each subset, its genomic DNA, was split evenly across several immunoSEQ plates. This table comes from immunoSEQ multiplex PCR, and its TCRdb copy is limited to in-frame clones, with some not included. The sample has roughly 2.2 million clones; 85% to 95% are singletons. With respect to this clone: Antigen: not known.

Sample: naive CD4+ T cells from PBMCs. Subset specified: CD45RA+ positively selected. The chain links TRBV29-1 to TRBJ2-2; tentative D call: TRBD2 (6 bases). The TCR was taken from a young man in good health. Some clones in this sample may be carry-over from other donors' samples. The CDR3 is CSVDSGTNTGELFF. CDR3 nucleotide sequence: TGCAGCGTAGATAGCGGAACGAACACCGGGGAGCTGTTTTTT.